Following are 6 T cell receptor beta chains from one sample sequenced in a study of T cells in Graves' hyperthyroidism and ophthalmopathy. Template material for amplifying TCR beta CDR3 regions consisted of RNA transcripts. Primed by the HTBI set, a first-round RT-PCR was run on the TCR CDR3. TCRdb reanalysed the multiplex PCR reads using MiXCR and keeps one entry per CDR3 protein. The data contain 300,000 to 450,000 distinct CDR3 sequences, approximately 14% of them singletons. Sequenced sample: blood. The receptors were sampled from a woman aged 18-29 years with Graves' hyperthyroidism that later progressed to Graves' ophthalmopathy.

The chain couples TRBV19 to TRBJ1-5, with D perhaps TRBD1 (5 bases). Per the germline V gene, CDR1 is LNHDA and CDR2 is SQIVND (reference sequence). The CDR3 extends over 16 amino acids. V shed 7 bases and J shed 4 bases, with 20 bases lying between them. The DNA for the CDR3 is TGTGCCAGTACTACTATCCGGGACCGCTTGAATCAGCCCCAGCATTTT. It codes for CASTTIRDRLNQPQHF.

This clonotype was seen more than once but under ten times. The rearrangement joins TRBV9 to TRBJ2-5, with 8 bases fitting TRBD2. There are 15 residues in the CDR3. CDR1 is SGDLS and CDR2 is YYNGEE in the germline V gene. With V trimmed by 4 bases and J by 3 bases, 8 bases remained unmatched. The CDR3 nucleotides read TGTGCCAGCAGCCGTAGCCCGACTAGCGAAGAGACCCAGTACTTC. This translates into CASSRSPTSEETQYF.

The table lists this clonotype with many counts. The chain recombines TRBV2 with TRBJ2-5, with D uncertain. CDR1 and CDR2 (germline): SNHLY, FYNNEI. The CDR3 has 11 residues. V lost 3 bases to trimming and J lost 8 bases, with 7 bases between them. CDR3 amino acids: CASSDRATQYF. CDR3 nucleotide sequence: TGTGCCAGCAGTGATAGGGCCACCCAGTACTTC. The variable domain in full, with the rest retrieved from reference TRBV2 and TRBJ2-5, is EPEVTQTPSHQVTQMGQEVILRCVPISNHLYFYWYRQILGQKVEFLVSFYNNEISEKSEIFDDQFSVERPDGSNFTLKIRSTKLEDSAMYFCASSDRATQYFGPGTRLLVL.

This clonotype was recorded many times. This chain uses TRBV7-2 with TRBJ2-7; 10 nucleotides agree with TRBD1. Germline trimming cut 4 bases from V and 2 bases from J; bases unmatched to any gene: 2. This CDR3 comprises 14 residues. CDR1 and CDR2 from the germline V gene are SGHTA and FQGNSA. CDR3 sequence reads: CASSSDRGPYEQYF. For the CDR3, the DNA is TGTGCCAGCAGCTCAGACAGGGGGCCCTACGAGCAGTACTTC.

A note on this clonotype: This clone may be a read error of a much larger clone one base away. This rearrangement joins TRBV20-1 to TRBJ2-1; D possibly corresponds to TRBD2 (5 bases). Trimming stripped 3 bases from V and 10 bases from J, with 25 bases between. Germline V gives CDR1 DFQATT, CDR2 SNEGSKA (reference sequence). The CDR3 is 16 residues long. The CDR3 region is CSARTLSRADLYEQFF. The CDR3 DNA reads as TGCAGTGCTAGGACCCTCAGCAGAGCGGACCTCTACGAGCAGTTCTTC.

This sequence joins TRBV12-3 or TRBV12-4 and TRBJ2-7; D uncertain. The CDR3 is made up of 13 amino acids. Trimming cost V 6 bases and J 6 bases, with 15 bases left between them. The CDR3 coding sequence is TGTGCCAGCAGCTCTTACACGCTAGGCGAGCAGTACTTC. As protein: CASSSYTLGEQYF.